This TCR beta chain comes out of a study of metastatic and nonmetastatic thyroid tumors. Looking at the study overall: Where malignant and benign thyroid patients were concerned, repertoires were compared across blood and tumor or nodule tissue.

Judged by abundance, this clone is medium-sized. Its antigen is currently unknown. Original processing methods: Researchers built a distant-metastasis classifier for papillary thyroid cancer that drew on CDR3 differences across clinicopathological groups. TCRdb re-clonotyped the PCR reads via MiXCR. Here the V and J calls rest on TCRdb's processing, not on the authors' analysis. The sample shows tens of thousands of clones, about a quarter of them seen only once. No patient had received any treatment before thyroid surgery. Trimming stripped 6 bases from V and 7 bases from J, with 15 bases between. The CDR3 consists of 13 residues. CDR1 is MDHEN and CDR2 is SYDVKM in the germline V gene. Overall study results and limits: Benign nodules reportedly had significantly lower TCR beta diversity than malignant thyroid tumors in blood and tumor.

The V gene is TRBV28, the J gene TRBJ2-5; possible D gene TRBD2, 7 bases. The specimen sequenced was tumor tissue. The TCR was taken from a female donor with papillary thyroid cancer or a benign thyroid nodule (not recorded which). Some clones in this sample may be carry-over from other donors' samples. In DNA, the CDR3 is TGTGCCAGCAGAAGGGGGGGGGGCTGGACCCAGTACTTC. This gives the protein CASRRGGGWTQYF.